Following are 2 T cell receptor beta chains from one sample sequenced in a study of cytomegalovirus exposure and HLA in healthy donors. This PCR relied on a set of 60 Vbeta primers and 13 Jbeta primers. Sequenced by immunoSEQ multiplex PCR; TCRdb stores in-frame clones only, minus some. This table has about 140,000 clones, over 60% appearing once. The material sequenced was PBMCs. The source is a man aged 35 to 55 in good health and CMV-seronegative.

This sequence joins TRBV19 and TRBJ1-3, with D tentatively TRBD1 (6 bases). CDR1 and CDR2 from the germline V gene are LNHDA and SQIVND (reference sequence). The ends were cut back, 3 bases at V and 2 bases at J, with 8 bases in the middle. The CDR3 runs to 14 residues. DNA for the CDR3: TGTGCCAGTAGTATGGGGACACCTGGAAACACCATATATTTT. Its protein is CASSMGTPGNTIYF.

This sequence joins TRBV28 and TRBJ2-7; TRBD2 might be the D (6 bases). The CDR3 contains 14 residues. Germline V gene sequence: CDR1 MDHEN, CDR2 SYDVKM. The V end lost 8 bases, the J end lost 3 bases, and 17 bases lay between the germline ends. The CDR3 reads CASRQPDGSYEQYF. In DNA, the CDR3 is TGTGCCAGCCGGCAGCCGGACGGGAGCTACGAGCAGTACTTC.